This paragraph covers one T cell receptor (beta chain) sequence. Its antigen is unidentified. These data originate in a study of beta chain features in type 1 diabetes. Study-wide results and limits: Across all four CD4+ subsets, people with type 1 diabetes showed modestly shorter TCRB CDR3s.

Expressed TCRB transcripts were sequenced because the entire RNA isolate underwent reverse transcription. The table came from immunoSEQ multiplex PCR; TCRdb's copy has only in-frame clones and leaves some out. The sample has 600,000 to 700,000 clones, under 15% seen once. Trimming at V came to 0 bases and at J to 5 bases, leaving 5 bases not matched to a gene. Germline assignment: CDR1 SGHTA and CDR2 FQGNSA. The CDR3 sequence is 16 residues long. Sequencing was carried out using naive CD4+ T cells from blood. This chain connects TRBV7-2 to TRBJ1-5, with TRBD1 matching over 9 bases. The TCR sequence derives from a man aged 30 to 39 with type 1 diabetes. The CDR3 is CASSLAGQGRDQPQHF. The CDR3 bases are TGTGCCAGCAGCTTAGCGGGACAGGGTCGGGATCAGCCCCAGCATTTT.